The source of this T cell receptor (beta chain) is a study of T-cell memory formation after mild COVID-19. Findings and limits, study-wide: Contracting CD4+ clones sat mainly in CM and EM; CD8+ in EMRA. Clones shrinking between day 15 and 85 showed a balanced CD4/CD8 split, and those that grew later tilted toward CD4+.

This CDR3 is built from 14 residues. Germline V gene data show CDR1 as SGHVS and CDR2 as FNYEAQ. The ends were cut back, 6 bases at V and 0 bases at J, with 10 bases in the middle. Note on this clonotype: Its specificity is not known.

5'RACE primed at constant segments yielded TCR alpha and TCR beta cDNA libraries bearing sample barcodes and UMIs. TCRdb reprocessed the 5' RACE reads with MiXCR, giving one entry per CDR3 protein. The table has about 540,000 distinct CDR3 sequences, roughly 20% seen once. The sequenced sample was PBMCs or a T cell subset sorted from them (not recorded which). The V gene is TRBV7-6, the J gene TRBJ2-3; D is unclear. The sequence was collected from an adult woman who had mild COVID-19 (a few samples of this study predate the infection). Cell type and time point are not known. The CDR3 reads CASRPASSTDTQYF. The CDR3 DNA reads as TGTGCCAGCAGACCTGCCAGTAGCACAGATACGCAGTATTTT.